Each of the 2 T cell receptor beta chains below was sequenced from the same sample in a study of blood T cell repertoires in COVID-19. Method: immunoSEQ multiplex PCR; TCRdb's copy keeps in-frame clones and lacks some. The sample lists around 180,000 clones; about 85% were seen once. Sequencing input: peripheral blood. The source of these receptors is a man between 65 and 79 years old with active or convalescent COVID-19.

This clone was recorded once. This chain joins TRBV11-2 and TRBJ1-2; TRBD1 matches at 11 bases. The V and J ends lost 2 bases and 7 bases, in that order; junction bases with no gene match: 6. This CDR3 comprises 15 residues. Germline lookup yields CDR1 SGHAT and CDR2 FQNNGV. The CDR3 nucleotides are TGTGCCAGCAGCTTAAGGGACAGGGGGGGATTTGGCTACACCTTC. This gives the protein CASSLRDRGGFGYTF.

The rearrangement joins TRBV27 to TRBJ2-5, with 11 bases fitting TRBD2. The trim removed 8 bases at V and 8 bases at J, leaving 7 bases unmatched. This CDR3 contains 13 residues. Per germline, CDR1 MNHEY and CDR2 SMNVEV (reference sequence). Written as DNA, the CDR3 is TGTGCCAGCCGCGGACTAGCGGGTATAACCCAGTACTTC. It translates to CASRGLAGITQYF.